This T cell receptor (beta chain) derives from a study of T cell repertoires in cytomegalovirus infection. Overall study results and limits: Summed frequency of shared TCR beta families picked out CMV carriers who also had the relevant HLA.

TCRdb fed the reads into MiXCR, producing one record per CDR3 protein. The table shows approximately 200,000 distinct CDR3 sequences, with 25% to 30% occurring only once. As regards this clonotype: What it recognizes is unknown.

V dropped 5 bases and J dropped 0; count of bases not matched to a gene: 7. This CDR3 comprises 14 residues. Germline V gives CDR1 SQVTM, CDR2 ANQGSEA. The clonotype originates from a human donor in good health (CMV status not recorded). Some clones in this sample may be carry-over from other donors' samples. The rearrangement links TRBV29-1 to TRBJ2-7, with 7 nucleotides matching TRBD1. Sequenced input: PBMCs. The CDR3 bases are TGCAGCGTTCATACAGGGGAAAGCTCCTACGAGCAGTACTTC. Encoded protein: CSVHTGESSYEQYF.